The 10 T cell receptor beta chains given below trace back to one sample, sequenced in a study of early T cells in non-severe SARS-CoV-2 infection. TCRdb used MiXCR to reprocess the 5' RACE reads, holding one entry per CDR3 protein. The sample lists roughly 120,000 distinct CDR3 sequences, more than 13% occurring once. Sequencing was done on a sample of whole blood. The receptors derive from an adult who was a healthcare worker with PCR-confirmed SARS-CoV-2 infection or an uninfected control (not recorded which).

The CDR3 nucleotides are TGTGCCAGCAACCCTGGGGGCCACGGCTATGGCTACACCTTC. Its translation is CASNPGGHGYGYTF. The chain employs TRBV6-1 and TRBJ1-2, with D possibly TRBD1 on 6 matching bases. The CDR3 runs 14 residues. Germline V gives CDR1 MNHNS, CDR2 SASEGT. Trimming took off 7 bases at V and 4 bases at J, with 16 bases between the two ends.

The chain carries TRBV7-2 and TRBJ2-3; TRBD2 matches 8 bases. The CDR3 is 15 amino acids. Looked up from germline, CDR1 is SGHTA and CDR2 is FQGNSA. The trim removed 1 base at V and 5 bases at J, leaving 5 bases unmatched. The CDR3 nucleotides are TGTGCCAGCAGCTTAGTTGGCGGGGGGAAAGATACGCAGTATTTT. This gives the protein CASSLVGGGKDTQYF.

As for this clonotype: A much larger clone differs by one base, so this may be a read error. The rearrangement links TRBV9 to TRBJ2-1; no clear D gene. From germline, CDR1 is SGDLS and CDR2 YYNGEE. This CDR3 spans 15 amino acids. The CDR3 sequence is CASSVGGSSYNKQFF. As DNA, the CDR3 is TGTGCCAGCAGCGTAGGAGGTAGTTCCTACAATAAGCAGTTCTTC.

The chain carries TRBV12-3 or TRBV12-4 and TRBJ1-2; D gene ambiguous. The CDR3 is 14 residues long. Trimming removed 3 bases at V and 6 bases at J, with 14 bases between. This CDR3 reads CASSFRVGFDGYTF. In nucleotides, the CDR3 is TGTGCCAGCAGTTTCCGGGTGGGGTTTGATGGCTACACCTTC.

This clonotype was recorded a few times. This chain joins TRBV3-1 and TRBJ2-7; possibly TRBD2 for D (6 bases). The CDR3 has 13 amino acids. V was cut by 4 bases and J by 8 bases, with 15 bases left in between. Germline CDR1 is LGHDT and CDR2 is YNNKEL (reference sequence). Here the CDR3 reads CASSPRLEGKQYF. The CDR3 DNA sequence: TGTGCCAGCAGCCCCCGACTAGAAGGCAAGCAGTACTTC.

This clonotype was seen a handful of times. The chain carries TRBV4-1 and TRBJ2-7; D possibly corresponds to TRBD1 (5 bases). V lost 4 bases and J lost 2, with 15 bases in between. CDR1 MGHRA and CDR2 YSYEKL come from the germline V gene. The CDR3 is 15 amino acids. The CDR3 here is CASSLGASSPYEQYF. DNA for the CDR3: TGCGCCAGCAGCCTTGGGGCAAGCTCGCCCTACGAGCAGTACTTC.

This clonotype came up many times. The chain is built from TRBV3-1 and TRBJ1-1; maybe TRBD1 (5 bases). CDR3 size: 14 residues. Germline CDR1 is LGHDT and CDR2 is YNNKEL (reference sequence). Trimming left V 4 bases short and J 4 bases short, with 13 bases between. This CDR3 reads CASSPLGGGTEAFF. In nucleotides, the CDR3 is TGTGCCAGCAGCCCCCTCGGGGGTGGCACTGAAGCTTTCTTT.

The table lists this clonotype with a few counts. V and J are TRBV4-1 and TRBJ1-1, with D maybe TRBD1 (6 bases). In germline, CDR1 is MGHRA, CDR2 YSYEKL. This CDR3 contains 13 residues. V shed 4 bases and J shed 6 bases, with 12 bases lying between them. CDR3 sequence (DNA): TGCGCCAGCAGCCCACAGGGAAGCTCTGAAGCTTTCTTT. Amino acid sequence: CASSPQGSSEAFF.

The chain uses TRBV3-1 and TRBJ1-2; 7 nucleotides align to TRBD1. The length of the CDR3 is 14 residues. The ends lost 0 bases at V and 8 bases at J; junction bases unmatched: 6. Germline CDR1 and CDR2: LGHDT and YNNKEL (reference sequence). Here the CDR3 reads CASSQDITGVGYTF. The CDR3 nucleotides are TGTGCCAGCAGCCAAGATATTACAGGGGTCGGCTACACCTTC.

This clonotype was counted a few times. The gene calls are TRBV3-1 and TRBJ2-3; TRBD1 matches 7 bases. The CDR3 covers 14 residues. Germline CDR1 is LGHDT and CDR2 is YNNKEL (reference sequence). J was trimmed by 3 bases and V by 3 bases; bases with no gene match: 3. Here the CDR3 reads CASSHLQGTDTQYF. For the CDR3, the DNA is TGTGCCAGCAGCCACTTACAGGGGACAGATACGCAGTATTTT.